Detailed here is one TCR beta chain. Its antigen is not known. This CDR3 has 20 residues. With 1 base clipped from V and 0 bases from J, the junction kept 10 bases outside the gene matches. Germline values: CDR1 SGHNT, CDR2 YENEEA. The sample is drawn from a study of graft-versus-host responses after intestinal transplantation. Study in general: Transplants were multivisceral, liver-intestinal, or isolated intestinal. Recipients across the board were started on anti-thymocyte globulin induction, then kept on tacrolimus and steroids for around 3 years. Study-wide results and caveats: Early after transplant, HvG clones declined as circulating GvH clones peaked. When patients had graft-donor T cell macrochimerism, their allografts held high graft-versus-host to host-versus-graft clonal ratios.

The data were produced by immunoSEQ multiplex PCR, yet TCRdb's version contains in-frame clones alone and is incomplete. The sample carries about 150,000 clones, 85% to 95% recorded once. V usage is TRBV11-3 and J usage is TRBJ2-2; 11 nucleotides match TRBD2. The sequencing here drew on unstimulated CD4+ T cells sorted from spleen or lymph node cells, taken before intestinal transplant. This TCR was recovered from a human donor who received an intestinal transplant. CDR3 nucleotides: TGTGCCAGCAGCTTAGCCGGGCGACTAGCGGGAAACCCGAACACCGGGGAGCTGTTTTTT. This gives the protein CASSLAGRLAGNPNTGELFF. Filled out from reference TRBV11-3 and TRBJ2-2, the complete variable domain reads EAGVVQSPRYKIIEKKQPVAFWCNPISGHNTLYWYLQNLGQGPELLIRYENEEAVDDSQLPKDRFSAERLKGVDSTLKIQPAELGDSAVYLCASSLAGRLAGNPNTGELFFGEGSRLTVL.